This T cell receptor beta chain was identified in a study of radiation and T cells in renal cell carcinoma. Overall study results and limits: From baseline, blood top tumor clonotypes peaked at 2 weeks post-radiation. Pretreatment tumor biopsies were lacking, so baseline clonotypes are unknown.

Time point described: blood 2 weeks post-SBRT. The treatment denotes: 15 Gy SBRT to primary tumor, nephrectomy 4 weeks later. Blood was sampled at baseline, 2 weeks and 4 weeks after SBRT. Measured with immunoSEQ multiplex PCR; TCRdb has only the in-frame clones, and not every one. The sample lists around 76,000 clones, 82% occurring once. Note on this clone: The antigen is undetermined.

The sequence came from a man between 60 and 75 years old with renal cell carcinoma. The material was blood, obtained from a patient whose treatment included radiotherapy and nephrectomy.

The CDR3 here is CASSQFWGTGPNYGYTF. Written as DNA, the CDR3 is TGCGCCAGCAGCCAATTTTGGGGGACAGGCCCAAACTATGGCTACACCTTC. This chain uses TRBV4-1 with TRBJ1-2, with 8 bases lining up with TRBD1. The CDR3 spans 17 residues. J gave up 2 bases and V 2 bases, and 10 bases lay outside the gene matches. Germline CDR1 is MGHRA and CDR2 is YSYEKL.